The rows below give T cell receptor beta chains drawn from one sample of a study of technical replicates of blood from a handful of donors. Profiled with immunoSEQ multiplex PCR; TCRdb holds only in-frame clones, not every one. The sample includes roughly 66,000 clones, around 86% of them seen just once. Material for sequencing was PBMCs. All receptors derive from a human donor in good health. Some clones in this sample may be carry-over from other donors' samples. Each CDR3 is given with its conserved first and last residue. A D gene is named only where the DNA matches it firmly.

d_call j_call cdr3_length v_call cdr3_aa
NA TRBJ1-3 15 TRBV4-1 CASSQDGRSGNTIYF
NA TRBJ1-1 15 TRBV18 CASSPSDYSRTEAFF
TRBD1 TRBJ1-2 14 TRBV7-2 CASSADRGDYGYTF
TRBD1 TRBJ2-7 14 TRBV4-1 CASSARDRGYEQYF
NA TRBJ2-3 16 TRBV7-9 CASSFRQQAGTDTQYF
NA TRBJ1-2 14 TRBV7-2 CASNLSGGSYGYTF
NA TRBJ1-2 16 TRBV11-3 CASSPRSFSSFIGYTF
NA TRBJ1-2 14 TRBV7-8 CASSSADSDYGYTF
TRBD1 TRBJ2-7 14 TRBV7-2 CASSLDRGSDEQYF
TRBD1 TRBJ2-7 14 TRBV7-8 CASSTRDRPYEQYF
NA TRBJ1-4 14 TRBV6-5 CASSKRGGGEKLFF
NA TRBJ1-1 15 TRBV6-5 CASSPAGVLYTEAFF
TRBD2 TRBJ2-1 15 TRBV6-6 CASSWIAGSGNEQFF
TRBD1 TRBJ2-4 16 TRBV5-3 CARSHLPTGMDNIQYF
NA TRBJ2-4 17 TRBV5-6 CASSFLRGWVAKNIQYF
TRBD1 TRBJ1-1 15 TRBV7-2 CASNRPGQGASEAFF
NA TRBJ2-7 12 TRBV7-2 CASSSGLGEQYF
TRBD2 TRBJ2-7 19 TRBV18 CASSPRTSGGAIFSYEQYF
TRBD2 TRBJ2-5 15 TRBV29-1 CSVALPGLAPGTQYF
NA TRBJ2-7 14 TRBV5-1 CASSFIERAREQYF
NA TRBJ2-7 13 TRBV30 CAWSWRRDYEQYF
NA TRBJ1-2 13 TRBV25-1 CASSDPGRNGYTF
NA TRBJ1-1 13 TRBV29-1 CSVAGHYNTEAFF
TRBD2 TRBJ2-1 13 TRBV29-1 CSVRTSGNNEQFF
TRBD2 TRBJ2-1 14 TRBV25-1 CASSELAGYNEQFF
NA TRBJ2-6 15 TRBV7-3 CASSLQRAGANVLTF
TRBD2 TRBJ2-3 17 TRBV4-3 CASSQEASGKGSDTQYF
NA TRBJ2-7 20 TRBV5-5 CASSLFPLGTRNKDSYEQYF
NA TRBJ2-1 15 TRBV9 CASETGLGSYNEQFF
NA TRBJ2-4 16 TRBV5-4 CASSTGGGSAKNIQYF
NA TRBJ2-3 11 TRBV11-2 CASSTGTHQYF
TRBD1 TRBJ2-5 14 TRBV5-8 CASSLRTGAWTQYF
NA TRBJ2-2 14 TRBV5-6 CASREGGGTGELFF
NA TRBJ1-6 13 TRBV11-3 CASSSAGGSPLHF
TRBD2 TRBJ2-3 16 TRBV9 CASSVLGTSGPDTQYF
NA TRBJ2-7 14 TRBV5-1 CASSLYRSGYEQYF
TRBD2 TRBJ2-7 15 TRBV7-3 CASSLGTSGPREQYF
NA TRBJ1-2 12 TRBV6-6 CASSRDYYGYTF
NA TRBJ2-6 14 TRBV7-9 CASSPGIGANVLTF
NA TRBJ2-7 13 TRBV7-2 CASSPGHFYEQYF
NA TRBJ2-5 13 TRBV7-9 CASSLPAGETQYF
TRBD2 TRBJ2-2 15 TRBV29-1 CSVELTSGYTGELFF
TRBD2 TRBJ2-5 17 TRBV5-1 CASSLGLAGVRQETQYF
TRBD2 TRBJ2-5 16 TRBV10-3 CAISESGSGSTETQYF
TRBD2 TRBJ2-7 15 TRBV7-2 CASSLDSGRGYEQYF
NA TRBJ1-1 17 TRBV5-1 CASSLAPVTGMNTEAFF
NA TRBJ1-1 14 TRBV23-1 CASSLRESDTEAFF
NA TRBJ1-1 14 TRBV27 CAIRVGTPGTEAFF
NA TRBJ2-3 15 TRBV21-1 CATLREQGRTDTQYF
NA TRBJ2-7 14 TRBV2 CASKQGGFSYEQYF
NA TRBJ2-1 15 TRBV4-2 CASSQKILSYNEQFF
TRBD1 TRBJ1-1 15 TRBV6-1 CASSRITGGGTEAFF
NA TRBJ2-1 14 TRBV27 CASSPRGSYNEQFF
TRBD1 TRBJ2-7 13 TRBV25-1 CASRQGARYEQYF